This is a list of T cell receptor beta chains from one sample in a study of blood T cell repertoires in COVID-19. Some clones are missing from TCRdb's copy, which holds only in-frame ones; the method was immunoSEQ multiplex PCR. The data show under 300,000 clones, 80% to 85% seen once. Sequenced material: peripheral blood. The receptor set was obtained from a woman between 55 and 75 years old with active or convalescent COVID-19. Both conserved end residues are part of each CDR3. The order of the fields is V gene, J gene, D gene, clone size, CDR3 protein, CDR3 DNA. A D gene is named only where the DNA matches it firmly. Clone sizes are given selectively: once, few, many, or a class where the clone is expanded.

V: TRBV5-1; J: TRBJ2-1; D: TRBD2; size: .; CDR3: CASSSGLAGGPGEQFF; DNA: TGCGCCAGCAGCTCAGGACTAGCGGGGGGGCCGGGTGAGCAGTTCTTC
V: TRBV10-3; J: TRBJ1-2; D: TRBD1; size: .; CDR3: CAIGQGDGYTF; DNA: TGTGCCATCGGACAGGGGGATGGCTACACCTTC
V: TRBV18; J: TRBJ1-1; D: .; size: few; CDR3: CASSRTDNTEAFF; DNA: TGTGCCAGCTCAAGGACAGACAACACTGAAGCTTTCTTT
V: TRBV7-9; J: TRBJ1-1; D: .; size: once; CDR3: CASSLPRGTEAFF; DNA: TGTGCCAGCAGCTTACCCAGGGGCACTGAAGCTTTCTTT
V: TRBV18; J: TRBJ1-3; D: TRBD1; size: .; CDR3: CASSPPGQAGNTIYF; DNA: TGTGCCAGCTCACCACCGGGACAGGCGGGAAACACCATATATTTT
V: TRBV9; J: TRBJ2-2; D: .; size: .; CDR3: CASSSGTGELFF; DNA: TGTGCCAGCAGCTCGGGAACCGGGGAGCTGTTTTTT
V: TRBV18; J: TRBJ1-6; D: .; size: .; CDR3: CASSPGQGINSPLHF; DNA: TGTGCCAGCTCACCTGGCCAGGGGATTAATTCACCCCTCCACTTT
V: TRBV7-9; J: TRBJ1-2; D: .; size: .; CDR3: CASSFRGGGGYTF; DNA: TGTGCCAGCAGCTTCCGGGGGGGCGGTGGCTACACCTTC
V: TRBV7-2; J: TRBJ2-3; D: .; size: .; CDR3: CASSHTPGLESTDTQYF; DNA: TGTGCCAGCAGCCACACCCCGGGACTGGAGAGCACAGATACGCAGTATTTT
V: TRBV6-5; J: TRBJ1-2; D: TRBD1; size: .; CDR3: CASSSPGTGLYGYTF; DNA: TGTGCCAGCAGTTCCCCCGGGACAGGACTTTATGGCTACACCTTC
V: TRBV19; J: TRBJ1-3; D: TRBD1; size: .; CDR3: CASRPDRRGNTIYF; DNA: TGTGCCAGTAGGCCGGACAGGAGAGGAAACACCATATATTTT
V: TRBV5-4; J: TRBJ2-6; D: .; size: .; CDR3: CASSRGGSGANVLTF; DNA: TGTGCCAGCAGTAGGGGAGGCTCTGGGGCCAACGTCCTGACTTTC
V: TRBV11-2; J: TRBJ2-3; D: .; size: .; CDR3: CASSPASDTDTQYF; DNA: TGTGCCAGCAGCCCCGCTAGCGACACAGATACGCAGTATTTT
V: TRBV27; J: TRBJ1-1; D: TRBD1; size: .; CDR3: CASSLTQGTGMNTEAFF; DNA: TGTGCCAGCAGTCTTACCCAGGGGACAGGAATGAACACTGAAGCTTTCTTT
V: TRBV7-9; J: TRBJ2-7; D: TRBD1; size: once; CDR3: CASSLSTGQSSDEQYF; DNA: TGTGCCAGCAGCTTATCGACGGGACAGAGTTCCGACGAGCAGTACTTC
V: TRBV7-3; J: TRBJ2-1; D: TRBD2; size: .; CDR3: CASSRDGTRDEQFF; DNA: TGTGCCAGCAGCCGAGACGGGACTAGGGATGAGCAGTTCTTC
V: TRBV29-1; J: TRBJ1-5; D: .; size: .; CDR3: CSAGAGFGPQHF; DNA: TGCAGCGCGGGAGCGGGTTTTGGGCCCCAGCATTTT
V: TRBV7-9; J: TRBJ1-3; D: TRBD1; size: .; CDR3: CGTGSDTIYF; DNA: TGCGGGACAGGGTCGGACACCATATATTTT
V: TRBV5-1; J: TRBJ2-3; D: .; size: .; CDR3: CASSPGGRDTQYF; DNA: TGCGCCAGCAGCCCGGGGGGCCGAGATACGCAGTATTTT
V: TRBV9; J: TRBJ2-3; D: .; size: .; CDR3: CASSSPDRRATDTQYF; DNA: TGTGCCAGCAGCTCTCCGGACAGGAGGGCCACAGATACGCAGTATTTT
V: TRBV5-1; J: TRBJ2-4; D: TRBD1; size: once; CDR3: CASSLGTGTGGGDIQYF; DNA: TGCGCCAGCAGCTTGGGGACGGGGACAGGGGGCGGAGACATTCAGTACTTC
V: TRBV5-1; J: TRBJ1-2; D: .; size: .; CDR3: CASSLEGGYGYTF; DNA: TGCGCCAGCAGCTTGGAAGGGGGCTATGGCTACACCTTC
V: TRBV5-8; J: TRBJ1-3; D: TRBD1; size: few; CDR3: CASSWTGGDTIYF; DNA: TGTGCCAGCAGCTGGACAGGGGGAGACACCATATATTTT
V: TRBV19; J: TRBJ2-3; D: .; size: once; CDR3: CASKDQASATDTQYF; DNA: TGTGCCAGTAAAGACCAGGCCAGTGCCACAGATACGCAGTATTTT
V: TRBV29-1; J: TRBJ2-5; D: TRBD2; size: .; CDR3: CSVEDPRGGRPETQYF; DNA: TGCAGCGTTGAAGATCCCCGCGGGGGGCGCCCAGAGACCCAGTACTTC
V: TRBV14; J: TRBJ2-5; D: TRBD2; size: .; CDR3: CASKGLAGQETQYF; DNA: TGTGCCAGCAAGGGACTAGCGGGGCAAGAGACCCAGTACTTC
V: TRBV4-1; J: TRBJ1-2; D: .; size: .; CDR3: CASSQLGTVGYTF; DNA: TGCGCCAGCAGCCAACTAGGGACTGTGGGCTACACCTTC
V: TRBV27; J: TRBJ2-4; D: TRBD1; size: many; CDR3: CASSLQGQGIKNIQYF; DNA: TGTGCCAGCAGTTTGCAGGGACAGGGGATCAAAAACATTCAGTACTTC
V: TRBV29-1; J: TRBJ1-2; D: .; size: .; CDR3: CSVSQGTYGYTF; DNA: TGCAGCGTTTCCCAGGGGACCTATGGCTACACCTTC
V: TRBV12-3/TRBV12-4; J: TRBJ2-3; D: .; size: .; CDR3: CASSWATDTQYF; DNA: TGTGCCAGCTCCTGGGCCACAGATACGCAGTATTTT
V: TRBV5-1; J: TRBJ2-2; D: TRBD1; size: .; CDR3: CASSLVWQGAGGELFF; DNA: TGCGCCAGCAGCTTGGTTTGGCAGGGGGCCGGCGGGGAGCTGTTTTTT
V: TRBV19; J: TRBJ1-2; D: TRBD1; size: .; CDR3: CASSLGQGSSSGYTF; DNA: TGTGCCAGTAGTTTAGGACAGGGATCCTCCTCTGGCTACACCTTC
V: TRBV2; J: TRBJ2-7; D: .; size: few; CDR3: CASSDWTYEQYF; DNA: TGTGCCAGCAGCGACTGGACCTACGAGCAGTACTTC
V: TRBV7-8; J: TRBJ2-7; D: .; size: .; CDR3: CASSLVPGSYEQYF; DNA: TGTGCCAGCAGCTTAGTTCCGGGATCCTACGAGCAGTACTTC
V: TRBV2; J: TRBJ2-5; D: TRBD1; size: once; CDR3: CASSDSGGPTRTQYF; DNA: TGTGCCAGCAGTGATTCAGGGGGCCCCACTCGGACCCAGTACTTC
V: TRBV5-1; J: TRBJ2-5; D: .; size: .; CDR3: CASSLAGRETQYF; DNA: TGCGCCAGCAGCTTGGCTGGGAGGGAGACCCAGTACTTC
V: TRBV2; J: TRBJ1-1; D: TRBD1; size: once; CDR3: CASSGQGGGTEAFF; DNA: TGTGCCAGCTCGGGACAGGGAGGAGGGACTGAAGCTTTCTTT
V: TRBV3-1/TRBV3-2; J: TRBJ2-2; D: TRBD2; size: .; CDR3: CASSQERMRLADTGELFF; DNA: TGTGCCAGCAGCCAAGAAAGAATGAGACTAGCGGACACCGGGGAGCTGTTTTTT
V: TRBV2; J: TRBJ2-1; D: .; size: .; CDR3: CASSETRTGEQFF; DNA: TGTGCCAGCAGTGAGACTAGGACTGGTGAGCAGTTCTTC
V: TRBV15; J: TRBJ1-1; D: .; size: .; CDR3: CATTGTPPVNTEAFF; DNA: TGTGCCACCACCGGGACACCTCCTGTAAACACTGAAGCTTTCTTT
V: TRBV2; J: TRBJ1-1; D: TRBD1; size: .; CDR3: CASSVTQGVMIEAFF; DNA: TGTGCCAGCAGTGTAACACAGGGGGTGATGATAGAAGCTTTCTTT
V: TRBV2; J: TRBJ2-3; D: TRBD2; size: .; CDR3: CASSYRLAGGDTQYF; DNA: TGTGCCAGCAGTTACCGACTAGCGGGGGGAGATACGCAGTATTTT
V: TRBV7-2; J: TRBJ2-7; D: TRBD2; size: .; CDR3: CASSPGLGYEQYF; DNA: TGTGCCAGCAGTCCGGGACTAGGCTACGAGCAGTACTTC
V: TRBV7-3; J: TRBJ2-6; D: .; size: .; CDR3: CASSLTPGSRGSSGANVLTF; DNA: TGTGCCAGCAGCTTAACCCCCGGGTCTAGAGGGAGCTCTGGGGCCAACGTCCTGACTTTC
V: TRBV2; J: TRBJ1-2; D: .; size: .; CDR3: CASSKGGSNYGYTF; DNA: TGTGCCAGCTCCAAGGGAGGATCTAACTATGGCTACACCTTC
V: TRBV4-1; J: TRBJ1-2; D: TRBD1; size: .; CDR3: CASSPRTGELVNTF; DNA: TGCGCCAGCAGCCCCCGTACAGGGGAGTTGGTCAACACCTTC
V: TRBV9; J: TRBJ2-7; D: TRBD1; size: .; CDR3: CASSARGIGYEQYF; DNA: TGTGCCAGCAGCGCCAGGGGGATCGGCTACGAGCAGTACTTC
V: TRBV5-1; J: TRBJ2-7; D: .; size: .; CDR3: CASTLAGFSYEQYF; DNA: TGCGCCAGCACCTTGGCGGGGTTTTCCTACGAGCAGTACTTC
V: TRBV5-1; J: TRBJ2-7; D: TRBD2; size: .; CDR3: CASSLYSGGAWEQYF; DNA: TGCGCCAGCAGCCTCTATAGCGGGGGGGCCTGGGAGCAGTACTTC
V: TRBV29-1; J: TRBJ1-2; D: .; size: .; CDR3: CSVAGVDGYTF; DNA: TGCAGCGTTGCAGGGGTAGATGGCTACACCTTC
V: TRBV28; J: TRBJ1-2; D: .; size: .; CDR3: CASISLYGYTF; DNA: TGTGCCAGCATTTCCCTCTATGGCTACACCTTC
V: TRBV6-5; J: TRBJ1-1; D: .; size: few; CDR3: CASRQNLYTEAFF; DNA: TGTGCCAGCCGACAGAACCTATACACTGAAGCTTTCTTT